These 28 T cell receptor beta chains originate from one sample sequenced in a study of identical twins. Using its own MiXCR run on the 5' RACE reads, TCRdb lists one record per CDR3 protein. The sample lists 400,000 to 500,000 distinct CDR3 sequences, less than 20% occurring once. The sequencing sample was made of naive T cells sorted from blood. These receptors came from a man aged 45 to 65 in good health.

This clonotype was detected only a few times. The chain is built from TRBV20-1 and TRBJ1-5, with D possibly matching TRBD1 (6 bases). V shed 3 bases and J shed 0 bases, with 12 bases lying between them. CDR1 is DFQATT, CDR2 SNEGSKA, per germline (reference sequence). The length of the CDR3 is 15 residues. CDR3 sequence: CSASLGHISNQPQHF. The CDR3 DNA reads as TGCAGTGCTAGCCTGGGACACATTAGCAATCAGCCCCAGCATTTT.

This clonotype was recorded at least ten times. The chain combines TRBV15 with TRBJ2-1; a possible D gene is TRBD1 (6 bases). There are 12 residues in the CDR3. V dropped 5 bases and J dropped 7 bases, with 9 bases sitting between them. Germline lookup yields CDR1 LNHNV and CDR2 YYDKDF (reference sequence). This CDR3 is CATSGRGNEQFF. The CDR3 coding sequence is TGTGCCACCAGCGGAAGGGGGAATGAGCAGTTCTTC.

Many counts were recorded for this clonotype. This chain uses TRBV6-2 or TRBV6-3 with TRBJ2-1, with TRBD2 matching over 12 bases. Germline V CDR1 and CDR2: MNHEY, SVGEGT. After removal of 0 bases from V and 3 bases from J, the junction contained 12 bases not matched to a gene. The CDR3 covers 20 residues. CDR3 sequence: CASSYSIGLAGGQHYNEQFF. The CDR3 region has the DNA TGTGCCAGCAGTTACTCGATTGGGCTAGCGGGGGGGCAACACTACAATGAGCAGTTCTTC.

The chain recombines TRBV5-1 with TRBJ1-1; no clear D gene. The CDR3 totals 14 residues. CDR1 is SGHRS, CDR2 YFSETQ, per germline. Trimming removed 1 base from V and 5 bases from J, with 12 bases in between. The CDR3 protein is CASSLQGAETEAFF. The CDR3 DNA follows: TGCGCCAGCAGCTTGCAAGGAGCGGAGACTGAAGCTTTCTTT.

The sample holds a few counts of this clonotype. The V gene is TRBV25-1, the J gene TRBJ1-1; D is perhaps TRBD1 (6 bases). V lost 6 bases and J 0 bases, leaving 17 bases between the germline ends. The CDR3 has 16 amino acids. The germline gives CDR1 MGHDK, CDR2 SYGVNS. The CDR3 DNA follows: TGTGCCAGCAGCCGTCCCGGGACAAGGATGAACACTGAAGCTTTCTTT. Protein sequence: CASSRPGTRMNTEAFF.

This clonotype appeared many times. This rearrangement joins TRBV7-9 to TRBJ2-7, with TRBD1 as a possible D gene (5 bases). The CDR3 is 14 amino acids. CDR1 is SEHNR and CDR2 is FQNEAQ in the germline V gene (reference sequence). Between the trimmed V and J ends, which lost 1 base and 0 bases, there was a span of 7 bases. Here the CDR3 reads CASSLEQGSYEQYF. The CDR3 DNA follows: TGTGCCAGCAGCTTAGAGCAGGGCTCCTACGAGCAGTACTTC.

This clonotype has just a few counts. The rearrangement uses TRBV10-3 and TRBJ2-3; TRBD2 aligns across 9 bases. Germline V gene lookup returns CDR1 ENHRY and CDR2 SYGVKD. With 6 bases clipped from V and 6 bases from J, the junction kept 7 bases outside the gene matches. The CDR3 has 14 amino acids. CDR3 sequence reads: CAIRPAGGRDTQYF. Here the CDR3 DNA reads TGTGCCATCAGGCCAGCGGGGGGCCGGGATACGCAGTATTTT.

V usage is TRBV20-1 and J usage is TRBJ2-3; 8 nucleotides align to TRBD2. Germline-derived CDR1 and CDR2 are DFQATT and SNEGSKA (reference sequence). The CDR3 extends over 15 amino acids. With V trimmed by 0 bases and J by 4 bases, 6 bases remained unmatched. The CDR3 bases are TGCAGTGCTAGAGATCTGGGACTAGTCCCAGATACGCAGTATTTT. Encoded protein: CSARDLGLVPDTQYF.

This clonotype occurred a few times. V gene TRBV7-8 combines with J gene TRBJ1-4; TRBD1 agrees at 11 bases. J lost 6 bases, V lost 4 bases, and 4 bases had no gene match. Per germline, CDR1 SGHVS and CDR2 FQNEAQ. The CDR3 runs 15 residues. CDR3 protein: CASSSGQGAHEKLFF. DNA for the CDR3: TGTGCCAGCAGCTCAGGACAGGGGGCCCATGAAAAACTGTTTTTT.

In this sample, this clonotype turned up once. The J gene is TRBJ2-7, the V gene TRBV27, with 10 bases fitting TRBD2. Per the germline V gene, CDR1 is MNHEY and CDR2 is SMNVEV (reference sequence). This CDR3 spans 13 amino acids. Trimming removed 6 bases from V and 2 bases from J; junction bases left unmatched: 1. CDR3 amino acids: CASRSGRAYEQYF. Here the CDR3 DNA reads TGTGCCAGCAGGAGCGGGAGGGCCTACGAGCAGTACTTC.

This clonotype was counted a few times. The chain joins TRBV3-1 to TRBJ2-5, with a possible D match to TRBD1 (6 bases). Trimming left V 5 bases short and J 3 bases short, with 16 bases between. This CDR3 has 15 amino acids. Germline CDR1 is LGHDT and CDR2 is YNNKEL (reference sequence). The CDR3 nucleotides are TGTGCCAGCAGCGTCTCCAGGGGATGGGAAGAGACCCAGTACTTC. Translating gives CASSVSRGWEETQYF.

In its sample, this clonotype was seen many times. This sequence joins TRBV12-3 or TRBV12-4 and TRBJ2-1, with a tentative D call TRBD2 (5 bases). V gave up 4 bases and J gave up 0 bases, with 10 bases separating them. The CDR3 is made up of 15 amino acids. The CDR3 reads CASSSSPSSYNEQFF. CDR3 DNA sequence: TGTGCCAGCAGTTCTAGCCCGAGCTCCTACAATGAGCAGTTCTTC.

The chain joins TRBV2 to TRBJ2-5, with 8 positions matching TRBD2. The CDR3 runs to 14 residues. V was clipped by 7 bases and J by 0 bases; unmatched bases: 4. Germline-derived CDR1 and CDR2 are SNHLY and FYNNEI. CDR3 nucleotides: TGTGCCAGCATAAATAGCGGGGACCAAGAGACCCAGTACTTC. Protein sequence: CASINSGDQETQYF.

This clonotype was seen more than once but under ten times. This sequence joins TRBV7-2 and TRBJ2-5; the D gene is possibly TRBD2 (5 bases). The CDR3 sequence is 17 residues long. Germline V lookup: CDR1 SGHTA, CDR2 FQGNSA. The V gene lost 1 base and the J gene lost 1 base, with 16 bases spanning the gap. The CDR3 loop reads CASSLGGWFGSQETQYF. Here the CDR3 DNA reads TGTGCCAGCAGCTTAGGGGGTTGGTTTGGGAGCCAAGAGACCCAGTACTTC. The full variable domain, with the rest looked up from reference TRBV7-2 and TRBJ2-5, is GAGVSQSPSNKVTEKGKDVELRCDPISGHTALYWYRQSLGQGLEFLIYFQGNSAPDKSGLPSDRFSAERTGGSVSTLTIQRTQQEDSAVYLCASSLGGWFGSQETQYFGPGTRLLVL.

At least ten counts were recorded for this clonotype. This chain uses TRBV6-2 or TRBV6-3 with TRBJ2-3; D might be TRBD2 (6 bases). The V end lost 5 bases, the J end lost 1 base, and 28 bases lay between the germline ends. The length of the CDR3 is 20 residues. CDR1 is MNHEY and CDR2 is SVGEGT in the germline V gene. The CDR3 reads CASSTGTVTRFITGTDTQYF. The CDR3 DNA sequence: TGTGCCAGCAGTACCGGGACCGTGACTAGATTTATAACTGGCACAGATACGCAGTATTTT.

This clonotype appeared a few times. The rearrangement links TRBV6-2 or TRBV6-3 to TRBJ2-7; TRBD1 matches at 9 bases. Germline V lookup: CDR1 MNHEY, CDR2 SVGEGT. CDR3 length: 14 residues. Trimming removed 10 bases from V and 2 bases from J; junction bases left unmatched: 9. The CDR3 is CATGRRDRAYEQYF. CDR3 bases: TGTGCCACTGGGCGCCGGGACAGGGCCTACGAGCAGTACTTC.

This clonotype was seen a few times. This chain connects TRBV6-1 to TRBJ2-1; D may be TRBD2 (6 bases). This CDR3 comprises 15 residues. Germline V lookup: CDR1 MNHNS, CDR2 SASEGT. Between the trimmed V and J ends, which lost 5 bases and 0 bases, there was a span of 11 bases. The CDR3 is CASSIPGGSYNEQFF. The CDR3 DNA sequence: TGTGCCAGCAGTATTCCCGGGGGCTCCTACAATGAGCAGTTCTTC.

This clonotype was counted ten times or more. The chain uses TRBV10-3 and TRBJ2-3; D may correspond to TRBD1 or TRBD2 (5 bases each). The CDR3 contains 16 residues. With 6 bases removed from V and 4 bases from J, the gap between germline ends came to 20 bases. Looked up from germline, CDR1 is ENHRY and CDR2 is SYGVKD. CDR3 loop: CAISLGKGVVADTQYF. In DNA, the CDR3 is TGTGCCATCAGCCTCGGGAAAGGGGTGGTGGCAGATACGCAGTATTTT.

The chain has TRBV4-1 and TRBJ2-1, with 11 bases matching TRBD1. CDR1 and CDR2 from the germline V gene are MGHRA and YSYEKL. The trim removed 4 bases at V and 6 bases at J, leaving 5 bases unmatched. There are 15 residues in the CDR3. The CDR3 DNA reads TGCGCCAGCAGCCGAACCGGGACAGGGGGCAATGAGCAGTTCTTC. This encodes CASSRTGTGGNEQFF.

V and J are TRBV21-1 and TRBJ2-1; the table's D call TRBD2 went unverified against the DNA. TRBV21-1 represents a pseudogene. The CDR3 is 15 amino acids. CDR3 sequence reads: CASSSPSGRHNEQFF. The CDR3 DNA reads TGTGCCAGCAGCTCCCCTAGCGGGAGACACAATGAGCAGTTCTTC.

The chain couples TRBV18 to TRBJ2-1, with TRBD1 as a possible D gene (5 bases). CDR1 is KGHSH, CDR2 LQKENI, per germline. This CDR3 is 16 amino acids long. V was cut by 3 bases and J by 2 bases, with 14 bases left in between. CDR3 sequence (DNA): TGTGCCAGCTCACCTCCAGGGTCAGTTGCCTACAATGAGCAGTTCTTC. Protein sequence: CASSPPGSVAYNEQFF.

The sample holds a few counts of this clonotype. CDR3 sequence reads: CASSPSGSADTQYF. In nucleotides, the CDR3 is TGTGCCAGCAGCCCTAGCGGGAGCGCAGATACGCAGTATTTT. This sequence joins TRBV7-3 and TRBJ2-3, with 10 bases identical to TRBD2. Trimming took 5 bases from V and 4 from J; bases not matched to a gene: 3. This CDR3 spans 14 amino acids. The germline V gene has CDR1 SGHTA and CDR2 FQGTGA.

This clonotype was recorded many times. The chain couples TRBV4-3 to TRBJ1-1; TRBD1 aligns across 7 bases. Germline values: CDR1 LGHNA, CDR2 YSLEER. The CDR3 sequence is 13 residues long. After removal of 4 bases from V and 5 bases from J, the junction contained 4 bases not matched to a gene. The CDR3 reads CASSPAGGTEAFF. The CDR3, as DNA: TGCGCCAGCAGCCCGGCAGGGGGTACTGAAGCTTTCTTT.

CDR3 in amino acids: CASNQDRSFTDTQYF. The CDR3 DNA follows: TGTGCCAGCAACCAGGACAGATCTTTCACAGATACGCAGTATTTT. The chain recombines TRBV12-3 or TRBV12-4 with TRBJ2-3; weak D call: TRBD1 (6 bases). CDR3 length: 15 amino acids. Trimming took off 7 bases at V and 2 bases at J, with 16 bases between the two ends.

This clonotype showed up just a few times. The genes are TRBV25-1 and TRBJ2-1; no definite D call. Germline CDR1 reads MGHDK; CDR2 reads SYGVNS. V was pared by 3 bases and J by 12 bases, with 12 bases between. This CDR3 contains 12 residues. The CDR3 sequence is CASSEFNLRQFF. The CDR3 DNA reads as TGTGCCAGCAGTGAGTTCAACTTAAGGCAGTTCTTC.

The CDR3 loop is CASSAGTRGVYEQYF. DNA for the CDR3: TGTGCCAGCAGCGCCGGGACCCGTGGGGTCTACGAGCAGTACTTC. The rearrangement joins TRBV7-8 to TRBJ2-7, with D perhaps assigned TRBD1 or TRBD2 (5 bases each). This CDR3 contains 15 residues. CDR1 is SGHVS, CDR2 FQNEAQ, per germline. V was cut by 5 bases and J by 3 bases, with 17 bases left in between. Full variable domain (outside the CDR3, taken from reference TRBV7-8 and TRBJ2-7): GAGVSQSPRYKVAKRGQDVALRCDPISGHVSLFWYQQALGQGPEFLTYFQNEAQLDKSGLPSDRFFAERPEGSVSTLKIQRTQQEDSAVYLCASSAGTRGVYEQYFGPGTRLTVT.

This clonotype was seen ten or more times. This CDR3 reads CSVEAGAFPDTQYF. The CDR3 DNA follows: TGCAGCGTTGAGGCGGGAGCATTCCCAGATACGCAGTATTTT. The V gene is TRBV29-1, the J gene TRBJ2-3; 7 positions match TRBD2. The V segment lost 3 bases and the J segment 4 bases; nucleotides outside the gene matches: 7. Germline V gene sequence: CDR1 SQVTM, CDR2 ANQGSEA. The CDR3 has 14 amino acids.

This chain links TRBV9 with TRBJ2-7; D possibly corresponds to TRBD1 (6 bases). The CDR3 runs 14 residues. Germline V gene lookup returns CDR1 SGDLS and CDR2 YYNGEE. V lost 2 bases to trimming and J lost 2 bases, with 11 bases between them. CDR3 protein: CASSVRGGPYEQYF. The DNA for the CDR3 is TGTGCCAGCAGCGTTCGAGGGGGACCCTACGAGCAGTACTTC.